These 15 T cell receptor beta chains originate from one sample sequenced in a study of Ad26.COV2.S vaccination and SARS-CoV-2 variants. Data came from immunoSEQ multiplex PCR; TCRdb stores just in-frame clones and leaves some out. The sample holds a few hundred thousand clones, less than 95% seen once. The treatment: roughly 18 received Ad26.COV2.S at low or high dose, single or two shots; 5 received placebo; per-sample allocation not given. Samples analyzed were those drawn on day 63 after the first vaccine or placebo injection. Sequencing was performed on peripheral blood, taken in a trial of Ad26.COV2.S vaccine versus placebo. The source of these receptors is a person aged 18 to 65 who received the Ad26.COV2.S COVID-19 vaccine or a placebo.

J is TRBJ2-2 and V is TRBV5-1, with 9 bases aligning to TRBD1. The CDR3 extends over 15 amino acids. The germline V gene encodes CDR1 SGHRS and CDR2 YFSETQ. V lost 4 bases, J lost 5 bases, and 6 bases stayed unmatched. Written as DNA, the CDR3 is TGCGCCAGCAGCGATGGGACAGGGAAGACCGGGGAGCTGTTTTTT. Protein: CASSDGTGKTGELFF.

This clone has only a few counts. DNA of the CDR3: TGTGCCAGCAGCCAGACCGGGAATCAGCCCCAGCATTTT. It yields the protein CASSQTGNQPQHF. This chain connects TRBV4-2 to TRBJ1-5; D is uncertain. V lost 3 bases and J lost 4, with 7 bases in between. Germline values: CDR1 LGHNA, CDR2 YNFKEQ. The CDR3 length is 13 residues.

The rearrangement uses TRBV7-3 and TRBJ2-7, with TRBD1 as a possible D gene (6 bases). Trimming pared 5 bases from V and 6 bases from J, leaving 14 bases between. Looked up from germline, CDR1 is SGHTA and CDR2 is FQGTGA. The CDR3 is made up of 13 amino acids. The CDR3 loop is CASSQDSRGEQYF. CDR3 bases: TGTGCCAGCAGCCAGGACAGTCGTGGCGAGCAGTACTTC.

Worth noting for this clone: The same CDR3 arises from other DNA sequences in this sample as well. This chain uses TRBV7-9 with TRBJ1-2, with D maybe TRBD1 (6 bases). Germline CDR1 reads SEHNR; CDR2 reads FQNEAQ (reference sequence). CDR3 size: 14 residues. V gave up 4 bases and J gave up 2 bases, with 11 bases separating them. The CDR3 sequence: CASSSGQLNYGYTF. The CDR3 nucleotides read TGTGCCAGCAGCTCCGGACAGTTAAACTATGGCTACACCTTC.

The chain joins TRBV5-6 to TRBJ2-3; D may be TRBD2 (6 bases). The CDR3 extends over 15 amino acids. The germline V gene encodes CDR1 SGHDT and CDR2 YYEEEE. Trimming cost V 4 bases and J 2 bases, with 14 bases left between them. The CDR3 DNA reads TGTGCCAGCAGCGGCTCTAGCGCGACCACAGATACGCAGTATTTT. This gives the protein CASSGSSATTDTQYF.

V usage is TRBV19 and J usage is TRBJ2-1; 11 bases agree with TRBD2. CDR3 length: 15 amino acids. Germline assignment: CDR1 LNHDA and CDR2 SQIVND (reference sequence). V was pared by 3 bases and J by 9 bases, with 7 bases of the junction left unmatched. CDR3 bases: TGTGCCAGTAGTATCTCACTAGCGGGAGCTGGTGAGCAGTTCTTC. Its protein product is CASSISLAGAGEQFF.

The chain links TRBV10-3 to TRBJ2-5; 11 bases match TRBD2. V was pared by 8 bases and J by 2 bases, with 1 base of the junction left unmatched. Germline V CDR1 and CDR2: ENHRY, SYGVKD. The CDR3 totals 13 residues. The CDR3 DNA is TGTGCCATCGGGACTAGCGGACAAGAGACCCAGTACTTC. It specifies CAIGTSGQETQYF.

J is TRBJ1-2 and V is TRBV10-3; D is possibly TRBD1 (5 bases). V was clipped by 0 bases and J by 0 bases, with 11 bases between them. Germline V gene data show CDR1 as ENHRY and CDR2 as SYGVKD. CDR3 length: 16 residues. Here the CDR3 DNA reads TGTGCCATCAGTGAGTCAGGGACGGAAGCTAACTATGGCTACACCTTC. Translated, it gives CAISESGTEANYGYTF.

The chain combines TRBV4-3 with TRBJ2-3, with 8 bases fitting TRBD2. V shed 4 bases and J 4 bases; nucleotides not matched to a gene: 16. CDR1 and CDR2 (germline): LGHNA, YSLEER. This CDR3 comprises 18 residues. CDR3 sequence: CASSRHRGGRATADTQYF. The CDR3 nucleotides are TGCGCCAGCAGCCGGCACCGGGGGGGGAGGGCCACGGCAGATACGCAGTATTTT.

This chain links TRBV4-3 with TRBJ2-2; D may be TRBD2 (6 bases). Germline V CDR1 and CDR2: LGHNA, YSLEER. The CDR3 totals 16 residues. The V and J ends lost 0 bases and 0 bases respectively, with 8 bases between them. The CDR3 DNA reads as TGCGCCAGCAGCCAAGAAGTAGCGGCGAACACCGGGGAGCTGTTTTTT. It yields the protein CASSQEVAANTGELFF.

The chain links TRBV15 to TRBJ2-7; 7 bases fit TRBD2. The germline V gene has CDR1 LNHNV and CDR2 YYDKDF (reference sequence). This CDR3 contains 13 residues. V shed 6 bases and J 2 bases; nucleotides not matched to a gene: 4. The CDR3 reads CATSERGPYEQYF. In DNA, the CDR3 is TGTGCCACCAGTGAGCGGGGCCCCTACGAGCAGTACTTC.

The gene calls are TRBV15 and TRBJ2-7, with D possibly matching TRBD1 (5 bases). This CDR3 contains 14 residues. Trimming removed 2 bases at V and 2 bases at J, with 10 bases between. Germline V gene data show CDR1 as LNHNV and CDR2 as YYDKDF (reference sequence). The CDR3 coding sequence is TGTGCCACCAGCAGATCGTCGACAGCCTACGAGCAGTACTTC. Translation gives CATSRSSTAYEQYF.

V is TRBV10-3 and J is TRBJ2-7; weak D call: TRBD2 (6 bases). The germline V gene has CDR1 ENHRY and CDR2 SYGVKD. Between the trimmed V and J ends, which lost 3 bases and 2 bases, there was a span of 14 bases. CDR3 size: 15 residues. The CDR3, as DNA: TGTGCCATCAGTGACTCAGCGGGCCCAACCTACGAGCAGTACTTC. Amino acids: CAISDSAGPTYEQYF.

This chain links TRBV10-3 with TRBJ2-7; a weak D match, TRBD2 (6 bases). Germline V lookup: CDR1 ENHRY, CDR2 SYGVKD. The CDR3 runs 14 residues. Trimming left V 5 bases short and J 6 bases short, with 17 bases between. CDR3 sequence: CAISRVGGAGEQYF. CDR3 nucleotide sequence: TGTGCCATCAGTCGGGTGGGGGGAGCCGGCGAGCAGTACTTC.

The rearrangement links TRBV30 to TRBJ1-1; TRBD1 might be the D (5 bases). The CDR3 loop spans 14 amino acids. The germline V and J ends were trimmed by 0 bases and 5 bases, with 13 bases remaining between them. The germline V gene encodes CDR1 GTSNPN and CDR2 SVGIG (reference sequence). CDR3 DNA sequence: TGTGCCTGGAGTGTGTTAGGGAGGGGTACTGAAGCTTTCTTT. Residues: CAWSVLGRGTEAFF.